This TCR beta chain derives from a study of T cells in Graves' hyperthyroidism and ophthalmopathy. Amplified regions were TCR beta CDR3 sequences from RNA transcripts. HTBI primers were the set used in a first-round RT-PCR of the TCR CDR3. TCRdb re-analysed the multiplex PCR reads in MiXCR, keeping a single row per CDR3 protein. The sample consists of 200,000 to 300,000 distinct CDR3 sequences, about 24% of them appearing once. This clonotype has at least ten counts. CDR3 length: 15 residues. CDR1 is ENHRY, CDR2 SYGVKD, per germline. The V and J ends lost 0 bases and 3 bases, in that order; junction bases with no gene match: 3. Uncontrolled infection, other autoimmune disease, pregnancy or lactation barred patients from enrollment.

The sample comprised blood. The clonotype originates from a woman aged 40 to 55 with Graves' ophthalmopathy. The chain combines TRBV10-3 with TRBJ2-5; 8 bases line up with TRBD1. Here the CDR3 reads CAISESRTGKETQYF. The CDR3 nucleotides read TGTGCCATCAGTGAGTCGCGGACAGGGAAAGAGACCCAGTACTTC.